This T cell receptor beta chain came from a study of T cells in Graves' hyperthyroidism and ophthalmopathy (dated by TCRdb to between 2019 and 2020). Concerning the study at large: Peripheral blood was collected at initial diagnosis, before any treatment. A discovery cohort of roughly 100 patients, 43 with Graves' ophthalmopathy and about 58 with stable Graves' hyperthyroidism, was used to find distinguishing TCR V-J signatures. Prospective prediction of ophthalmopathy was tested in an independent validation cohort of under 20 hyperthyroidism patients and 17 patients who later progressed to ophthalmopathy. The 95 to 100 discovery patients were divided at random into training and test sets in a 7:3 ratio. Thyroid tissue and blood T-cell repertoires from more than five Graves' hyperthyroidism patients were also compared in the study. Following sampling, methimazole starting at 30 mg daily was given to hyperthyroidism patients, and high-dose intravenous methylprednisolone was given to ophthalmopathy patients. According to the paper, TCR Vbeta CDR3 sequencing was carried out on some 130 peripheral blood samples, which came from approximately 41 ophthalmopathy, fewer than 80 hyperthyroidism and 17 progressor patients. General conclusions and limits of the study: Blood samples also contained most of the expanded thyroid clonotypes (frequency above 0.001), which suggests that blood repertoires may reflect thyroid immune responses. A 13 V-J signature model separated ophthalmopathy from stable hyperthyroidism, with around 90% sensitivity and about 81% specificity in cross-validation and 80%/75% in testing. During validation, the model predicted progression to ophthalmopathy a median of approximately 6 months ahead of onset, with around 65% sensitivity and 72.22% specificity. Sample size was not statistically predetermined, and investigators were not blinded to group allocation.

The CDR3 measures 15 amino acids from cysteine to phenylalanine. Only the CDR3 portion is preserved as DNA: 45 bases, with reading frame beginning at the first base. Relative to germline, V is missing 6 bases and J is missing 5 bases, with 9 bases of the junction outside any gene match. The germline V gene yields MGHDK for CDR1 and SYGVNS for CDR2. Amplification of TCR beta CDR3 regions was carried out from RNA transcripts. The TCR CDR3 was subjected to a first round of RT-PCR using the HTBI primer set and the Qiagen OneStep RT-PCR kit. The libraries were constructed in a second round of multiplex PCR and then size-selected and purified. Libraries were sequenced paired-end with 100 bp reads on an Illumina HiSeq2000. The study's processing was this. SOAPnuke was used to process the raw data, throwing out any read that contained adapters or uncalled bases, had a mean Phred below 15, or lacked an exact constant-primer or identifier match. COPE v1.2.5 was used to merge high-quality paired reads, and clonotypes were defined as unique nucleotide sequences. MiTCR v1.1 was used to align the clonotypes against IMGT TRBV, TRBD and TRBJ reference segments. The analysis was restricted to V-J combinations with a frequency above 0.0001, which together covered about 99% of the repertoires. The TCS score was defined as F50 (clonal expansion) divided by E x V (chaos), with BLOSUM62-based TCRdist calculated between CDR3 peptides within each V-J. Welch's t-statistics and random forest reduced roughly 500 V-J features to 10 to 15, which were used in a naive Bayes classifier (R e1071). TCRdb applied fastp at Q25 and MiXCR to the public reads, then kept only in-frame beta chains. Each entry is one CDR3 protein sequence, shown with its most common DNA and genes. Here the V and J calls rest on TCRdb's processing, not on the authors' analysis. The sample profile shows roughly 700,000 distinct CDR3 sequences; 15% to 20% of them were found once. The ten largest clonotypes hold 15% of the sample.

About this clonotype itself: Its antigen is currently not known. No much larger clonotype is one base removed from it; base qualities were not supplied.

A patient counted as having stable Graves' hyperthyroidism if no progression to ophthalmopathy occurred over 18 months of follow-up. Hyperthyroidism patients were newly diagnosed, with disease duration under 2 months, and aged 18 to 65 years. The study excluded patients with uncontrolled infections, other autoimmune diseases, pregnancy or lactation. Diagnoses were established on the basis of clinical symptoms, serum thyroxine and TRAb, thyroid ultrasound, and orbital computed tomography. PBMCs were separated from under 12 ml of fresh peripheral blood using Ficoll-Paque density gradient centrifugation. Total RNA was extracted with Trizol reagent, and quality was checked on an Agilent 2100 Bioanalyzer.

The origin of this receptor is a man between 45 and 60 years old with Graves' hyperthyroidism. The chain links TRBV25-1 with TRBJ2-1, and TRBD2 aligns with 8 junction nucleotides. What was sequenced was blood. This receptor has the CDR3 CASSKSGSGNNEQFF. The DNA reads as follows: TGTGCCAGCAGCAAAAGCGGGAGTGGTAACAATGAGCAGTTCTTC.